This TCR beta chain derives from a study of shared clonotypes between healthy human individuals. Study-wide results and limits: Only blood samples were collected, and tissue repertoires likely differ. Naive subsets tended to show greater estimated richness than memory subsets.

The data were produced by immunoSEQ multiplex PCR, yet TCRdb's version contains in-frame clones alone and is incomplete. Among roughly 680,000 clones, over 55% were seen once, and the ten largest hold more than 1.5%. On this clone itself: Its cognate antigen is unknown.

Germline CDR1 and CDR2: SGHRS and YFSETQ. The length of the CDR3 is 13 residues. V dropped 6 bases and J dropped 2 bases, with 12 bases sitting between them. The receptor comes from a woman aged 30 to 39 in good health. The genes are TRBV5-1 and TRBJ2-7, with D possibly TRBD2 on 5 matching bases. Sequences were obtained from memory CD4+ T cells sorted from blood. This sample's subset: CD45RA-negative fraction. CDR3 amino acids: CASKRADAYEQYF. DNA of the CDR3: TGCGCCAGCAAACGAGCGGATGCCTACGAGCAGTACTTC. Full variable domain (missing parts from reference TRBV5-1 and TRBJ2-7): KAGVTQTPRYLIKTRGQQVTLSCSPISGHRSVSWYQQTPGQGLQFLFEYFSETQRNKGNFPGRFSGRQFSNSRSEMNVSTLELGDSALYLCASKRADAYEQYFGPGTRLTVT.